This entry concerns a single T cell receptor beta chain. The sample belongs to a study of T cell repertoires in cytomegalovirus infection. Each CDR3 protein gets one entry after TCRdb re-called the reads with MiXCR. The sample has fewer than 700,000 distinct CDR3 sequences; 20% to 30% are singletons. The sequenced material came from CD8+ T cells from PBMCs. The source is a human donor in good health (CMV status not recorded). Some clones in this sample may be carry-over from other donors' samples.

The CDR3 loop reads CASSPRGGGNQPQHF. The DNA for the CDR3 is TGTGCCAGCAGCCCGAGAGGGGGCGGCAATCAGCCCCAGCATTTT. The V gene is TRBV3-1, the J gene TRBJ1-5, with TRBD1 matching over 7 bases. The J segment lost 2 bases and the V segment lost 4 bases, leaving 5 bases of the junction unmatched. Germline loops: CDR1 LGHDT, CDR2 YNNKEL (reference sequence). The CDR3 has 15 residues.